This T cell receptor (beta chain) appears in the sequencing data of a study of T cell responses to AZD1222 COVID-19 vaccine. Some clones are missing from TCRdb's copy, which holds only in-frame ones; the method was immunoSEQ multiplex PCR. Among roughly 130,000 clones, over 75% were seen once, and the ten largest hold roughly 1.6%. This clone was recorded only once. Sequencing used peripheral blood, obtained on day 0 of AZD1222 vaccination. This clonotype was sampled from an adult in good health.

CDR3 in DNA: TGTGCCAGCAGCCCTTGGGACAGCGGAGCCAAAAACATTCAGTACTTC. Its translation is CASSPWDSGAKNIQYF. The genes are TRBV7-9 and TRBJ2-4, with TRBD1 matching over 7 bases. Germline CDR1 reads SEHNR; CDR2 reads FQNEAQ (reference sequence). This CDR3 contains 16 residues. V dropped 5 bases and J dropped 0; count of bases not matched to a gene: 7. Full variable domain (remainder filled in from reference TRBV7-9 and TRBJ2-4): DTGVSQNPRHKITKRGQNVTFRCDPISEHNRLYWYRQTLGQGPEFLTYFQNEAQLEKSRLLSDRFSAERPKGSFSTLEIQRTEQGDSAMYLCASSPWDSGAKNIQYFGAGTRLSVL.